This T cell receptor (beta chain) stems from a study of patients and donors after allogeneic stem cell transplantation. TCRdb recomputed calls from the RT-PCR reads with MiXCR, one row per CDR3 protein. The sample shows more than 150,000 distinct CDR3 sequences, less than 45% of them seen only once. The CDR3 spans 16 residues. Trimming cost V 1 base and J 7 bases, with 22 bases left between them. CDR1 SQVTM and CDR2 ANQGSEA come from the germline V gene. Input material: blood, either unsorted or a sorted T cell fraction (not recorded which). The TCR originated in a human donor who was either an allogeneic HSCT recipient or a stem cell or donor lymphocyte infusion donor (not recorded which). It is not recorded whose cells these are; they may come from a transplant donor. The genes are TRBV29-1 and TRBJ2-5; D might be TRBD1 (7 bases). CDR3: CSVEGRGQGGPGTQYF. The CDR3 region has the DNA TGCAGCGTTGAAGGTCGAGGGCAGGGGGGACCGGGGACCCAGTACTTC.